This passage covers 8 T cell receptor beta chains from one sample sequenced in a study of radiation and T cells in renal cell carcinoma. Repertoires were generated with immunoSEQ multiplex PCR, while TCRdb's copy carries only in-frame clones and drops some. The data show 150,000 to 180,000 clones, with around 90% seen just once and approximately 12% held by the top ten. Time point indicated: blood 2 weeks post-SBRT. Described treatment: 15 Gy SBRT to primary tumor, nephrectomy 4 weeks later. Sequenced material: blood, taken from a patient whose treatment included radiotherapy and nephrectomy. These receptor sequences come from a woman aged 45-65 years with renal cell carcinoma.

This chain joins TRBV7-2 and TRBJ2-1; D gene unclear. CDR1 is SGHTA, CDR2 FQGNSA, per germline. V was cut by 7 bases and J by 3 bases, with 13 bases left in between. The CDR3 spans 14 residues. In DNA, the CDR3 is TGTGCCAGCAAACCGACCGGAAGCTACAATGAGCAGTTCTTC. Its translation: CASKPTGSYNEQFF.

The chain couples TRBV9 to TRBJ2-7, with D perhaps matching TRBD1 (6 bases). Deletions cut 4 bases from V and 7 bases from J, with 18 bases between. Germline lookup yields CDR1 SGDLS and CDR2 YYNGEE. The CDR3 runs 14 residues. CDR3: CASSPDRLLWEQYF. DNA of the CDR3: TGTGCCAGCAGCCCTGACAGGCTACTGTGGGAGCAGTACTTC.

The CDR3 bases are TGTGCCAGCAGCTTTGGCAGCTACGAGCAGTACTTC. Translated: CASSFGSYEQYF. The chain recombines TRBV5-6 with TRBJ2-7, with no clear D. Trimming pared 2 bases from V and 3 bases from J, leaving 6 bases between. This CDR3 has 12 amino acids. Germline assignment: CDR1 SGHDT and CDR2 YYEEEE.

The chain couples TRBV7-8 to TRBJ2-7; 7 nucleotides agree with TRBD1. Trimming removed 5 bases from V and 2 bases from J; junction bases left unmatched: 9. The CDR3 spans 15 residues. Per germline, CDR1 SGHVS and CDR2 FQNEAQ. The CDR3 DNA sequence: TGTGCCAGCAGCCCCAGGGACAGTTCAACCTACGAGCAGTACTTC. This sequence encodes CASSPRDSSTYEQYF.

The chain is built from TRBV27 and TRBJ2-5; no definite D call. In germline, CDR1 is MNHEY, CDR2 SMNVEV (reference sequence). Trimming cost V 4 bases and J 3 bases, with 6 bases left between them. This CDR3 comprises 12 residues. The CDR3 is CASSSLEETQYF. In DNA form, the CDR3 reads TGTGCCAGCAGTTCCTTAGAAGAGACCCAGTACTTC.

The chain combines TRBV7-9 with TRBJ2-5, with D uncertain. From germline, CDR1 is SEHNR and CDR2 FQNEAQ (reference sequence). The CDR3 has 12 amino acids. The germline V and J ends were trimmed by 0 bases and 5 bases, with 4 bases remaining between them. As DNA, the CDR3 is TGTGCCAGCAGCTTAGCGCGGGAGACCCAGTACTTC. It codes for CASSLARETQYF.

The gene calls are TRBV4-3 and TRBJ2-2, with 7 bases that match TRBD1. CDR3 length equals 17 residues. Per the germline V gene, CDR1 is LGHNA and CDR2 is YSLEER. The ends lost 1 base at V and 6 bases at J; junction bases unmatched: 11. CDR3 loop: CASSQGYTGATAGELFF. The CDR3 nucleotides are TGCGCCAGCAGCCAAGGATACACAGGGGCAACGGCCGGGGAGCTGTTTTTT.

V and J are TRBV19 and TRBJ2-3; 7 bases fit TRBD1. V lost 11 bases and J lost 0; bases outside the gene matches: 11. CDR1 is LNHDA and CDR2 is SQIVND in the germline V gene (reference sequence). The CDR3 runs to 15 residues. Here the CDR3 DNA reads TGTGCCTGTAAGGAGACAGGGCTTAGCACAGATACGCAGTATTTT. Translated: CACKETGLSTDTQYF.